This T cell receptor beta chain was documented in a study of T cell responses to AZD1222 COVID-19 vaccine. The protocol was immunoSEQ multiplex PCR, while the TCRdb copy is restricted to in-frame clones and leaves out a portion. Altogether 65,000 to 85,000 clones are present, 84% being singletons, with the ten largest covering about 20%. With 5 bases clipped from V and 5 bases from J, the junction kept 7 bases outside the gene matches. CDR1 and CDR2 from the germline V gene are SEHNR and FQNEAQ (reference sequence). This CDR3 has 16 residues. This receptor was obtained from an adult in good health. V is TRBV7-9 and J is TRBJ2-1; 12 bases line up with TRBD2. The sequenced sample was peripheral blood, obtained on day 0 of AZD1222 vaccination. The CDR3 loop reads CASSALAGGVNNEQFF. As DNA, the CDR3 is TGTGCCAGCAGCGCACTAGCGGGGGGCGTCAACAATGAGCAGTTCTTC.